The 29 T cell receptor beta chains listed next were all sequenced from one sample in a study of cytomegalovirus exposure and HLA in healthy donors. The repertoire was sequenced with immunoSEQ multiplex PCR; TCRdb's copy has only in-frame clones and lacks some. Among tens of thousands of clones listed, about four fifths were seen once. Source material: PBMCs. These TCRs come from a woman aged 18-29 years in good health and CMV-seropositive.

This rearrangement joins TRBV5-1 to TRBJ2-7; tentatively, D is TRBD1 (5 bases). Between the trimmed V and J ends, which lost 5 bases and 1 base, there was a span of 13 bases. The CDR3 sequence is 14 residues long. CDR1 is SGHRS, CDR2 YFSETQ, per germline. CDR3 residues: CASRPTGFSYEQYF. The CDR3 region has the DNA TGCGCCAGCAGGCCAACAGGTTTTTCCTACGAGCAGTACTTC.

The V gene is TRBV7-2, the J gene TRBJ2-7; D gene unclear. Trimming removed 5 bases from V and 0 bases from J, with 11 bases in between. The CDR3 totals 14 residues. Germline-derived CDR1 and CDR2 are SGHTA and FQGNSA. CDR3 nucleotide sequence: TGTGCCAGCAGCCGAGACTGGATCTCCTACGAGCAGTACTTC. It specifies CASSRDWISYEQYF.

The rearrangement links TRBV2 to TRBJ2-2, with TRBD1 as a possible D gene (5 bases). V lost 5 bases to trimming and J lost 1 base, with 8 bases between them. The germline CDR1 and CDR2 sequences are SNHLY and FYNNEI. This CDR3 spans 14 amino acids. This CDR3 is CASSPTGNTGELFF. The CDR3 DNA is TGTGCCAGCAGTCCAACAGGGAACACCGGGGAGCTGTTTTTT.

V is TRBV7-2 and J is TRBJ2-7; TRBD2 agrees at 10 bases. This CDR3 spans 13 amino acids. With V trimmed by 7 bases and J by 3 bases, 3 bases remained unmatched. Germline V lookup: CDR1 SGHTA, CDR2 FQGNSA. The CDR3 DNA sequence: TGTGCCAGCACGCTAGCGGGGGTCTACGAGCAGTACTTC. Residues: CASTLAGVYEQYF. Together with reference TRBV7-2 and TRBJ2-7, the CDR3 gives the full variable domain: GAGVSQSPSNKVTEKGKDVELRCDPISGHTALYWYRQSLGQGLEFLIYFQGNSAPDKSGLPSDRFSAERTGGSVSTLTIQRTQQEDSAVYLCASTLAGVYEQYFGPGTRLTVT.

This clone was recorded a few times. J is TRBJ1-4 and V is TRBV5-1; D gene unclear. The CDR3 covers 13 residues. Trimming stripped 2 bases from V and 6 bases from J, with 8 bases between. Germline-derived CDR1 and CDR2 are SGHRS and YFSETQ. The CDR3 reads CASSFSQDEKLFF. In nucleotides, the CDR3 is TGCGCCAGCAGCTTCTCCCAGGATGAAAAACTGTTTTTT.

The chain couples TRBV28 to TRBJ1-1; TRBD1 aligns across 7 bases. Germline CDR1 and CDR2: MDHEN and SYDVKM. The length of the CDR3 is 12 residues. V gave up 11 bases and J gave up 2 bases; unmatched junction bases: 5. The CDR3 DNA sequence: TGTGCCGCCTGGACAGGTAACACTGAAGCTTTCTTT. It specifies CAAWTGNTEAFF.

The chain is built from TRBV5-1 and TRBJ1-2, with D tentatively TRBD1 (5 bases). Germline-derived CDR1 and CDR2 are SGHRS and YFSETQ. The V end lost 0 bases, the J end lost 4 bases, and 16 bases lay between the germline ends. The CDR3 extends over 16 amino acids. The CDR3 nucleotides read TGCGCCAGCAGCTTGGATGGTCAGGGAGGTCCCTATGGCTACACCTTC. Amino acids: CASSLDGQGGPYGYTF.

In its sample, this clone was seen a few times. The rearrangement uses TRBV5-1 and TRBJ2-3; 9 nucleotides line up with TRBD2. Germline CDR1 SGHRS, CDR2 YFSETQ. There are 15 residues in the CDR3. The V and J ends lost 4 bases and 2 bases, in that order; junction bases with no gene match: 5. CDR3 DNA sequence: TGCGCCAGCAGCGGAAGGACTAGCGACACAGATACGCAGTATTTT. It encodes CASSGRTSDTDTQYF.

The rearrangement links TRBV7-2 to TRBJ1-2, with D uncertain. This CDR3 is 15 amino acids long. The ends were cut back, 2 bases at V and 0 bases at J, with 10 bases in the middle. The germline V gene encodes CDR1 SGHTA and CDR2 FQGNSA. The chain's CDR3 is CASSLREATNYGYTF. In DNA form, the CDR3 reads TGTGCCAGCAGCTTAAGGGAGGCTACTAACTATGGCTACACCTTC.

This sequence joins TRBV5-1 and TRBJ1-1; TRBD1 matches 7 bases. Losses at the gene ends were 0 bases for V and 5 bases for J; bases not matched to a gene: 1. This CDR3 has 13 amino acids. Germline CDR1 reads SGHRS; CDR2 reads YFSETQ. DNA for the CDR3: TGCGCCAGCAGCTTGGAGGGGGCTACTGAAGCTTTCTTT. This gives the protein CASSLEGATEAFF.

CDR3 nucleotide sequence: TGCGCCAGCAGACTCGGACAGGGGAGAAGTCTGATGAACTATGGCTACACCTTC. It translates to CASRLGQGRSLMNYGYTF. The V call is TRBV4-1, the J call TRBJ1-2; 9 positions match TRBD1. Trimming at V came to 6 bases and at J to 2 bases, leaving 16 bases not matched to a gene. The CDR3 extends over 18 amino acids. Germline V lookup: CDR1 MGHRA, CDR2 YSYEKL.

The chain employs TRBV4-3 and TRBJ2-1; tentative D call: TRBD2 (7 bases). Germline loops: CDR1 LGHNA, CDR2 YSLEER. This CDR3 is 17 amino acids long. The V end was cut by 1 base, the J end by 12 bases, with 25 bases between. The CDR3 DNA sequence: TGCGCCAGCAGCCAAGGGGGAGGGACATCTCATGATGGGGGGCAGTTCTTC. Amino acids: CASSQGGGTSHDGGQFF.

The chain is built from TRBV11-3 and TRBJ1-3; no reliable D call. This CDR3 region has 13 residues. V lost 5 bases and J lost 4, with 9 bases in between. Germline-derived CDR1 and CDR2 are SGHNT and YENEEA. This CDR3 is CASSLDLGNTIYF. The CDR3 coding sequence is TGTGCCAGCAGCCTCGACTTGGGAAACACCATATATTTT.

This CDR3 is CASSVRGALGEETQYF. CDR3 nucleotide sequence: TGTGCCAGCAGTGTCCGGGGTGCTTTGGGCGAAGAGACCCAGTACTTC. This chain uses TRBV9 with TRBJ2-5, with D tentatively TRBD2 (5 bases). The CDR3 is 16 amino acids. Trimming stripped 5 bases from V and 3 bases from J, with 20 bases between. CDR1 and CDR2 (germline): SGDLS, YYNGEE.

The chain has TRBV30 and TRBJ2-3; 8 bases agree with TRBD2. The CDR3 covers 14 residues. V was clipped by 2 bases and J by 1 base; unmatched bases: 2. The germline V gene has CDR1 GTSNPN and CDR2 SVGIG (reference sequence). CDR3 nucleotides: TGTGCCTGGAGTCAACTAGCGGGCACAGATACGCAGTATTTT. Protein product: CAWSQLAGTDTQYF.

The chain joins TRBV7-6 to TRBJ1-2; 8 bases are a match to TRBD1. The J segment lost 0 bases and the V segment lost 4 bases, leaving 13 bases of the junction unmatched. This CDR3 spans 18 amino acids. From germline, CDR1 is SGHVS and CDR2 FNYEAQ. The CDR3 DNA is TGTGCCAGCAGCTATAACCCAGGGGGCCCCAACGCTAACTATGGCTACACCTTC. Residues: CASSYNPGGPNANYGYTF.

V and J are TRBV7-6 and TRBJ1-1, with D possibly being TRBD1 (5 bases). CDR1 is SGHVS, CDR2 FNYEAQ, per germline. The V gene lost 1 base and the J gene lost 11 bases, with 14 bases spanning the gap. This CDR3 has 13 residues. The CDR3 protein is CASSLEQLGGAFF. The CDR3 nucleotides are TGTGCCAGCAGCTTAGAACAGCTCGGGGGGGCTTTCTTT.

CDR3: CASTLWGRKTGELFF. The DNA for the CDR3 is TGTGCCAGCACCTTGTGGGGCAGGAAAACCGGGGAGCTGTTTTTT. This chain joins TRBV13 and TRBJ2-2; tentative D call: TRBD1 (5 bases). The CDR3 is 15 amino acids. In germline, CDR1 is PRHDT, CDR2 FYEKMQ (reference sequence). Trimming shortened V by 7 bases and J by 5 bases, and 17 bases separated the two germline ends.

The chain links TRBV10-3 to TRBJ2-2, with 8 bases matching TRBD1. Germline loops: CDR1 ENHRY, CDR2 SYGVKD. The length of the CDR3 is 17 residues. V lost 10 bases and J lost 1; bases outside the gene matches: 14. The CDR3 region is CATESMLGTGNTGELFF. Written as DNA, the CDR3 is TGTGCCACCGAATCCATGCTCGGGACAGGGAACACCGGGGAGCTGTTTTTT.

The chain links TRBV7-3 to TRBJ1-3; no firm D call. Per the germline V gene, CDR1 is SGHTA and CDR2 is FQGTGA. V lost 0 bases, J lost 7 bases, and 10 bases lay in between. This CDR3 comprises 14 residues. The CDR3: CASSLTRRSNTIYF. The CDR3 nucleotides read TGTGCCAGCAGCTTAACTAGGAGATCCAACACCATATATTTT. Complete variable domain (other parts from reference TRBV7-3 and TRBJ1-3): GAGVSQTPSNKVTEKGKYVELRCDPISGHTALYWYRQSLGQGPEFLIYFQGTGAADDSGLPNDRFFAVRPEGSVSTLKIQRTERGDSAVYLCASSLTRRSNTIYFGEGSWLTVV.

V is TRBV21-1 and J is TRBJ2-5; TRBD2, the table's D call, lacks a check against the DNA. TRBV21-1 counts as a pseudogene. The CDR3 loop spans 17 amino acids. The CDR3 loop is CASSKGLAGGQRETQYF. The DNA for the CDR3 is TGTGCCAGCAGCAAAGGACTAGCGGGGGGCCAGAGAGAGACCCAGTACTTC.

This chain connects TRBV28 to TRBJ1-2, with 8 positions matching TRBD1. In germline, CDR1 is MDHEN, CDR2 SYDVKM. The CDR3 sequence is 13 residues long. V was clipped by 6 bases and J by 4 bases; unmatched bases: 4. DNA of the CDR3: TGTGCCAGCAGCCGCAGGGGGCTCTATGGCTACACCTTC. It codes for CASSRRGLYGYTF.

This clone was seen a single time. The chain carries TRBV2 and TRBJ2-5, with 12 bases identical to TRBD2. The CDR3 runs to 16 residues. CDR1 is SNHLY and CDR2 is FYNNEI in the germline V gene. V shed 5 bases, J shed 1 base, and the junction held 5 bases outside the gene matches. This CDR3 is CASSPLTSGGQETQYF. DNA for the CDR3: TGTGCCAGCAGTCCACTGACTAGCGGGGGCCAAGAGACCCAGTACTTC. Based on the CDR3 plus reference TRBV2 and TRBJ2-5, the full variable domain is EPEVTQTPSHQVTQMGQEVILRCVPISNHLYFYWYRQILGQKVEFLVSFYNNEISEKSEIFDDQFSVERPDGSNFTLKIRSTKLEDSAMYFCASSPLTSGGQETQYFGPGTRLLVL.

The J gene is TRBJ2-5, the V gene TRBV4-2, with 8 bases matching TRBD1. After removal of 1 base from V and 5 bases from J, the junction contained 6 bases not matched to a gene. CDR3 length: 15 residues. CDR1 and CDR2 from the germline V gene are LGHNA and YNFKEQ. As DNA, the CDR3 is TGTGCCAGCAGCCAAGGACAGGGGATTAGGGAGACCCAGTACTTC. This translates into CASSQGQGIRETQYF.

The CDR3 here is CASSYSGGDSGNTIYF. In DNA, the CDR3 is TGTGCCAGCAGTTACTCTGGGGGGGACTCTGGAAACACCATATATTTT. V is TRBV6-6 and J is TRBJ1-3, with D possibly matching TRBD1 (5 bases). V was pared by 0 bases and J by 0 bases, with 9 bases between. This CDR3 contains 16 residues. The germline gives CDR1 MNHNY, CDR2 SVGAGI (reference sequence).

The rearrangement uses TRBV27 and TRBJ1-2; D is perhaps TRBD1 (6 bases). Germline V gives CDR1 MNHEY, CDR2 SMNVEV (reference sequence). The CDR3 covers 15 residues. Trimming took off 3 bases at V and 5 bases at J, with 16 bases between the two ends. The CDR3 DNA is TGTGCCAGCAGTTTTGCGGGGGGCGGGGGTTATGGCTACACCTTC. As protein: CASSFAGGGGYGYTF.

The chain joins TRBV5-1 to TRBJ2-2; TRBD2 matches 9 bases. Trimming removed 0 bases from V and 4 bases from J; junction bases left unmatched: 4. This CDR3 has 16 amino acids. Germline CDR1 and CDR2: SGHRS and YFSETQ. The CDR3 is CASSLVTSGVTGELFF. The CDR3 DNA reads as TGCGCCAGCAGCTTGGTGACTAGCGGTGTCACCGGGGAGCTGTTTTTT.

The rearrangement joins TRBV2 to TRBJ2-7, with 8 bases matching TRBD1. Germline V gene sequence: CDR1 SNHLY, CDR2 FYNNEI. With 4 bases clipped from V and 12 bases from J, the junction kept 5 bases outside the gene matches. The CDR3 is 11 residues long. The CDR3 coding sequence is TGTGCCAGCAGTGTGGACAGGGAATCGTACTTC. Translating gives CASSVDRESYF.

The rearrangement uses TRBV6-5 and TRBJ2-5, with D perhaps matching TRBD2 (6 bases). Trimming stripped 0 bases from V and 1 base from J, with 9 bases between. The CDR3 totals 15 residues. Germline assignment: CDR1 MNHEY and CDR2 SVGAGI. CDR3 sequence (DNA): TGTGCCAGCAGTTACTCGCGGGACGGCCAAGAGACCCAGTACTTC. Translation gives CASSYSRDGQETQYF.